The 9 T cell receptor beta chains below come from one sample, sequenced in a study of shared clonotypes between healthy human individuals. Assay: immunoSEQ multiplex PCR; the TCRdb copy retains only in-frame clones and omits some. The sample includes 2 million to 2.5 million clones, approximately 94% of them seen just once. Naive CD8 cells were CD45RO-negative, positively selected for CCR7, excluding terminally differentiated effector memory CD45RA+ cells. The sample consisted of naive CD8+ T cells sorted from blood. These receptors were obtained from a young man in good health.

This chain links TRBV9 with TRBJ2-7; TRBD2 might be the D (5 bases). V lost 0 bases and J 3 bases, leaving 13 bases between the germline ends. CDR3 size: 15 residues. The germline V gene encodes CDR1 SGDLS and CDR2 YYNGEE. The DNA for the CDR3 is TGTGCCAGCAGCGTAGAGGGAGTGCTCGGCTACGAGCAGTACTTC. Translating it yields CASSVEGVLGYEQYF.

The V and J genes are TRBV2 and TRBJ2-5; D remains ambiguous. Germline V gives CDR1 SNHLY, CDR2 FYNNEI. The CDR3 has 14 amino acids. Trimming took off 6 bases at V and 0 bases at J, with 11 bases between the two ends. As DNA, the CDR3 is TGTGCCAGCAGCCTCCCGGAGTACCAAGAGACCCAGTACTTC. The encoded protein is CASSLPEYQETQYF.

This rearrangement joins TRBV9 to TRBJ2-1; the D gene is possibly TRBD2 (6 bases). Germline V lookup: CDR1 SGDLS, CDR2 YYNGEE. Trimming shortened V by 0 bases and J by 0 bases, and 13 bases separated the two germline ends. This CDR3 contains 17 residues. CDR3 sequence (DNA): TGTGCCAGCAGCGTAGCGGTGGAGGGAGCCTCCTACAATGAGCAGTTCTTC. Amino acid sequence: CASSVAVEGASYNEQFF.

On this clone itself: Other DNA sequences in this specimen translate into the identical CDR3. The chain uses TRBV9 and TRBJ2-7; 7 bases match TRBD1. Unmatched junction bases numbered 1, after V lost 0 bases and J lost 4 bases. CDR3 length: 13 residues. Per the germline V gene, CDR1 is SGDLS and CDR2 is YYNGEE. The CDR3 loop reads CASSVDRGYEQYF. Here the CDR3 DNA reads TGTGCCAGCAGCGTAGACAGGGGTTACGAGCAGTACTTC.

This rearrangement joins TRBV13 to TRBJ1-1; no clear D. The V gene's germline CDR1 is PRHDT and CDR2 FYEKMQ (reference sequence). V was pared by 4 bases and J by 5 bases, with 11 bases between. The CDR3 contains 13 residues. This chain's CDR3 is CASSSPTGTEAFF. The CDR3 DNA reads as TGTGCCAGCAGCTCACCGACGGGAACTGAAGCTTTCTTT.

To note about this clone: Distinct nucleotide sequences in the sample also encode this CDR3. The chain employs TRBV5-4 and TRBJ2-5, with D possibly TRBD2 on 5 matching bases. The germline V gene has CDR1 SGHNT and CDR2 YYREEE (reference sequence). V lost 0 bases to trimming and J lost 5 bases, with 8 bases between them. The CDR3 has 13 residues. CDR3 sequence (DNA): TGTGCCAGCAGCTTGGACGGGGAGGAGACCCAGTACTTC. Protein product: CASSLDGEETQYF. The complete variable domain, with remaining parts taken from reference TRBV5-4 and TRBJ2-5, reads ETGVTQSPTHLIKTRGQQVTLRCSSQSGHNTVSWYQQALGQGPQFIFQYYREEENGRGNFPPRFSGLQFPNYSSELNVNALELDDSALYLCASSLDGEETQYFGPGTRLLVL.

J is TRBJ2-1 and V is TRBV5-6, with 9 bases fitting TRBD2. The CDR3 extends over 14 amino acids. The germline CDR1 and CDR2 sequences are SGHDT and YYEEEE. The V gene end was trimmed by 4 bases and the J gene end by 8 bases; junction bases not matched to a gene: 7. The CDR3 sequence is CASSPGLARDEQFF. The CDR3 DNA reads as TGTGCCAGCAGCCCGGGACTAGCCAGGGATGAGCAGTTCTTC.

For this clone: Other nucleotide sequences in the sample specify the same CDR3. The chain uses TRBV27 and TRBJ1-1; D not resolved. V gave up 5 bases and J gave up 2 bases, with 12 bases separating them. Germline lookup yields CDR1 MNHEY and CDR2 SMNVEV (reference sequence). This CDR3 contains 14 residues. The CDR3 loop reads CASSPTGGNTEAFF. In nucleotides, the CDR3 is TGTGCCAGCAGTCCCACGGGTGGAAACACTGAAGCTTTCTTT.

The chain recombines TRBV29-1 with TRBJ2-2, with TRBD2 identical over 7 bases. J was trimmed by 6 bases and V by 1 base; bases with no gene match: 8. The CDR3 length is 15 residues. Looked up from germline, CDR1 is SQVTM and CDR2 is ANQGSEA. This chain's CDR3 is CSVEVGRAQPGELFF. In DNA form, the CDR3 reads TGCAGCGTTGAAGTTGGGAGGGCCCAACCCGGGGAGCTGTTTTTT.